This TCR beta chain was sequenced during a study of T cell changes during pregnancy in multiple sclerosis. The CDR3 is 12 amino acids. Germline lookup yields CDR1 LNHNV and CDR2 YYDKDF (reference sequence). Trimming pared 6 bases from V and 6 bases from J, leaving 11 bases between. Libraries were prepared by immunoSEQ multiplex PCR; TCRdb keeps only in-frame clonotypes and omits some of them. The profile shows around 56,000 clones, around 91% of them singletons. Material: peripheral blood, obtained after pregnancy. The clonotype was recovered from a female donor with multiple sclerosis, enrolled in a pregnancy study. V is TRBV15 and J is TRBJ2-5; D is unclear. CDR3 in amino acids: CATSQARKTQYF. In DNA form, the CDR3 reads TGTGCCACCAGTCAGGCCCGGAAGACCCAGTACTTC.